This T cell receptor (beta chain) was retrieved from a study of liver allograft versus peripheral blood T cells (TCRdb year 2020). Context from the whole study: The study compared T cell receptor repertoires found within transplanted livers against repertoires in the peripheral blood of liver transplant recipients. Summary of the overall study and its limitations: T cell receptor repertoires inside liver allografts were reported to be different from the repertoires detected in peripheral blood.

TCRdb records Illumina MiSeq as the sequencer. TCRdb reworked the public reads: Q25 trimming with fastp, MiXCR clone assembly, productive beta chains retained. Under each unique CDR3 protein, matching rows form one entry showing the most common genes and DNA. For this sample there are some 2,000 distinct CDR3 sequences; 15% to 20% appear just once. Of the sample, 45% to 60% falls within the top ten clones. This clonotype is identified as large (0.1 to 1%). Its antigen has not been determined. No quality values exist for individual bases; no much larger clone is one base distant. Reading the germline V gene gives CDR1 MNHEY and CDR2 SVGAGI. The CDR3, from cysteine to phenylalanine, totals 16 residues. Only the CDR3 DNA is retained, 48 bases long and in frame from the first base. V is trimmed back by 6 bases and J by 3 bases, and the junction contains 11 bases that no gene match accounts for.

The rearranged chain carries TRBV6-5 and TRBJ2-7; 10 bases in the middle match TRBD2. This TCR derives from a human patient who had a liver transplant. Once a transplant has taken place, some T cells may be donor derived. The CDR3 loop reads CASSPSLAGGFYEQYF. The nucleotide sequence is given as TGTGCCAGCAGCCCCTCTTTAGCGGGAGGCTTCTACGAGCAGTACTTC.